This T cell receptor (beta chain) was observed in a study of T cells after yellow fever vaccination. Study-level results: Clones from primary vaccination mostly reappeared after the booster (less than 98% CD4, over 85% CD8). Weaker, the secondary response had a peak occurring faster, on day 5 versus 15. Contaminants from the bulk population, in the form of abundant clonotypes, could be found in FACS-sorted repertoires.

TCRdb reprocessed the 5' RACE reads with MiXCR, giving one entry per CDR3 protein. Of about 340,000 distinct CDR3 sequences listed, about 9.5% are singletons. The CDR3 length is 14 residues. Trimming stripped 5 bases from V and 4 bases from J, with 13 bases between. Germline V CDR1 and CDR2: SEHNR, FQNEAQ (reference sequence). Points on this clonotype: Its antigen is still unknown.

Source: PBMCs, taken on the day of the first yellow fever vaccination. The clonotype comes from a young man who received the YFV17D yellow fever vaccine. This chain joins TRBV7-9 and TRBJ2-3; TRBD2 might be the D (6 bases). The CDR3 spells CASSADTSPDTQYF. CDR3 coding DNA: TGTGCCAGCAGCGCAGATACTAGCCCAGATACGCAGTATTTT.